Following are 18 T cell receptor beta chains from one sample sequenced in a study of cytomegalovirus exposure and HLA in healthy donors. 13 Jbeta primers and 60 Vbeta primers were used for the PCR. Sequenced by immunoSEQ multiplex PCR; TCRdb stores in-frame clones only, minus some. Found here are roughly 100,000 clones, about 69% of them singletons; the top ten hold under 5.5%. What was sequenced was PBMCs. These receptors all come from a human donor in good health.

This clone occurred a few times. The chain joins TRBV28 to TRBJ2-4; D gene uncertain. Trimming took 3 bases from V and 3 from J, leaving 12 bases between them. The germline gives CDR1 MDHEN, CDR2 SYDVKM. The CDR3 runs 15 residues. CDR3 residues: CASSFIPGLKNIQYF. The CDR3 coding sequence is TGTGCCAGCAGTTTCATCCCGGGTCTCAAAAACATTCAGTACTTC.

This sequence joins TRBV5-1 and TRBJ2-3; 8 bases line up with TRBD2. Germline V gene data show CDR1 as SGHRS and CDR2 as YFSETQ. The CDR3 is 16 residues long. Germline trimming cut 0 bases from V and 5 bases from J; bases unmatched to any gene: 8. The CDR3 reads CASSLESGSIRDTQYF. The CDR3 DNA reads TGCGCCAGCAGCTTGGAGAGCGGGAGCATCCGAGATACGCAGTATTTT.

V gene TRBV5-1 combines with J gene TRBJ2-1, with 7 bases lining up with TRBD2. Germline trimming cut 4 bases from V and 13 bases from J; bases unmatched to any gene: 8. Per the germline V gene, CDR1 is SGHRS and CDR2 is YFSETQ. CDR3 length equals 12 residues. CDR3 sequence (DNA): TGCGCCAGCAGCGTCTCTCTAGCGGAACAGTTCTTC. Translated: CASSVSLAEQFF.

This clone was seen a few times. The gene calls are TRBV4-1 and TRBJ2-5, with 13 bases fitting TRBD2. CDR3 size: 19 residues. Losses at the gene ends were 0 bases for V and 1 base for J; bases not matched to a gene: 8. Germline CDR1 MGHRA, CDR2 YSYEKL. As DNA, the CDR3 is TGCGCCAGCAGCCAAGATCAAGGGACTAGCGGGACCGTCCAAGAGACCCAGTACTTC. It encodes CASSQDQGTSGTVQETQYF.

The chain couples TRBV19 to TRBJ2-3; D is unclear. This CDR3 comprises 15 residues. Germline CDR1 is LNHDA and CDR2 is SQIVND (reference sequence). Deletions cut 5 bases from V and 0 bases from J, with 12 bases between. CDR3 protein: CASSLVQWSTDTQYF. CDR3 DNA: TGTGCCAGTAGTCTGGTCCAGTGGAGCACAGATACGCAGTATTTT.

This clone was detected a few times. This chain connects TRBV5-1 to TRBJ2-2; D gene ambiguous. Trimming stripped 0 bases from V and 5 bases from J, with 8 bases between. Germline CDR1 SGHRS, CDR2 YFSETQ. The CDR3 is 14 amino acids. Written as DNA, the CDR3 is TGCGCCAGCAGCTTGGCCGTCGAGACCGGGGAGCTGTTTTTT. Translating it yields CASSLAVETGELFF.

This chain uses TRBV5-1 with TRBJ2-5, with D possibly being TRBD1 (7 bases). CDR1 and CDR2 (germline): SGHRS, YFSETQ. The CDR3 totals 14 residues. V was cut by 0 bases and J by 5 bases, with 11 bases left in between. The CDR3 is CASSLEGAGETQYF. In nucleotides, the CDR3 is TGCGCCAGCAGCTTGGAGGGGGCGGGGGAGACCCAGTACTTC.

The V and J genes are TRBV27 and TRBJ2-1; 8 bases are shared with TRBD2. Losses at the gene ends were 5 bases for V and 1 base for J; bases not matched to a gene: 7. The CDR3 sequence is 16 residues long. Per the germline V gene, CDR1 is MNHEY and CDR2 is SMNVEV (reference sequence). The CDR3 reads CASSPLASGSYNEQFF. The CDR3 nucleotides read TGTGCCAGCAGTCCCCTGGCTAGCGGGTCCTACAATGAGCAGTTCTTC.

This clone showed up just a few times. The chain employs TRBV4-1 and TRBJ1-1, with no clear D. Per the germline V gene, CDR1 is MGHRA and CDR2 is YSYEKL. V was shortened by 0 bases and J by 4 bases, with 9 bases between the two germline ends. The CDR3 is made up of 14 amino acids. CDR3 loop: CASSQDPPGTEAFF. In nucleotides, the CDR3 is TGCGCCAGCAGCCAAGATCCGCCGGGCACTGAAGCTTTCTTT.

This clone was seen once. The gene calls are TRBV25-1 and TRBJ2-2; 10 positions match TRBD2. V shed 3 bases and J 4 bases; nucleotides not matched to a gene: 11. Germline values: CDR1 MGHDK, CDR2 SYGVNS. The CDR3 is 18 residues long. The CDR3 nucleotides read TGTGCCAGCAGTGATGTCAGCGGGAGGGCCTGGGGCACCGGGGAGCTGTTTTTT. Translation gives CASSDVSGRAWGTGELFF.

V is TRBV7-9 and J is TRBJ2-3; perhaps TRBD2 as D (6 bases). V was pared by 1 base and J by 4 bases, with 9 bases between. The CDR3 loop spans 14 amino acids. The germline V gene encodes CDR1 SEHNR and CDR2 FQNEAQ (reference sequence). The CDR3 DNA is TGTGCCAGCAGCTTAGTGGGGGAGGCAGATACGCAGTATTTT. As protein: CASSLVGEADTQYF.

This clone was seen a handful of times. V and J are TRBV29-1 and TRBJ2-1; 11 nucleotides align to TRBD2. The V segment lost 4 bases and the J segment 6 bases; nucleotides outside the gene matches: 2. The germline V gene encodes CDR1 SQVTM and CDR2 ANQGSEA. The CDR3 totals 13 residues. For the CDR3, the DNA is TGCAGCGTTGTAGCGGGAGGGCTCAATGAGCAGTTCTTC. Translating gives CSVVAGGLNEQFF.

The CDR3 nucleotides read TGTGCCAGCAGTTATTACAGGGATTCGGTTGAGCAGTTCTTC. Translation gives CASSYYRDSVEQFF. The V gene is TRBV6-6, the J gene TRBJ2-1; a weak D match, TRBD1 (6 bases). Germline assignment: CDR1 MNHNY and CDR2 SVGAGI (reference sequence). The V and J ends lost 3 bases and 9 bases respectively, with 15 bases between them. This CDR3 region has 14 residues.

The rearrangement joins TRBV28 to TRBJ2-5, with 8 bases that match TRBD2. The V segment lost 6 bases and the J segment 7 bases; nucleotides outside the gene matches: 16. Germline values: CDR1 MDHEN, CDR2 SYDVKM. This CDR3 is 16 amino acids long. CDR3 DNA: TGTGCCAGCAGCGCCACCGGGACTAGTTCGTGGGGGACCCAGTACTTC. Translated, it gives CASSATGTSSWGTQYF.

Only a few counts were recorded for this clone. This sequence joins TRBV5-6 and TRBJ2-7; TRBD2 aligns across 8 bases. The CDR3 loop spans 15 amino acids. With V trimmed by 4 bases and J by 6 bases, 12 bases remained unmatched. The germline CDR1 and CDR2 sequences are SGHDT and YYEEEE. CDR3 coding DNA: TGTGCCAGCAGCCCTAGCCCCGGACTAGCTGCCGAGCAGTACTTC. It yields the protein CASSPSPGLAAEQYF.

The chain carries TRBV5-1 and TRBJ1-2, with 8 bases fitting TRBD1. The CDR3 runs to 14 residues. Germline V gene lookup returns CDR1 SGHRS and CDR2 YFSETQ. V lost 2 bases and J lost 1; bases outside the gene matches: 1. The CDR3 region is CASSLQGVNYGYTF. CDR3 sequence (DNA): TGCGCCAGCAGCTTACAGGGGGTTAACTATGGCTACACCTTC.

This clone was seen only a few times. The chain employs TRBV5-1 and TRBJ2-2, with unresolved D. Per germline, CDR1 SGHRS and CDR2 YFSETQ. V was pared by 0 bases and J by 6 bases, with 6 bases between. The CDR3 spans 13 residues. The CDR3 is CASSLVDAGELFF. The CDR3 nucleotides are TGCGCCAGCAGCTTGGTAGATGCCGGGGAGCTGTTTTTT.

This clone was counted only a few times. V usage is TRBV30 and J usage is TRBJ2-2; TRBD1 matches at 8 bases. The junction had 3 bases not matched to a gene; V was cut back by 2 bases and J by 7 bases. Germline values: CDR1 GTSNPN, CDR2 SVGIG (reference sequence). CDR3 length equals 13 residues. The CDR3 is CAWSSGGHGELFF. CDR3 nucleotides: TGTGCCTGGAGTTCAGGGGGCCACGGGGAGCTGTTTTTT.